Included here is one T cell receptor beta chain sequence, with context. The sample holds many counts of this clonotype. The target of this receptor is not known. No quality values exist for individual bases; no much larger clone is one base distant. The source of the sample is a study of response to subunit inactivated influenza vaccine (dated by TCRdb to the late 2010s). Background on the whole study: The study used deep quantitative T cell receptor repertoire profiling to track responses to a trivalent subunit inactivated influenza vaccine. What the authors observed across the whole study: The authors proposed that each seasonal influenza vaccination may bring in only a limited number of new T cells.

Between the V and J ends, shortened by 2 bases and 3 bases respectively, the junction contains 7 bases. CDR3 length: 13 amino acids, cysteine to phenylalanine. Solely the CDR3 DNA is kept, with 39 bases framed from the first base. Libraries came from RT-PCR. Instrument on record: Illumina HiSeq 2500. TCRdb redid the processing of the public reads, applying fastp at Q25 and MiXCR, and retained in-frame beta chains. Entries that share a CDR3 protein sequence are merged under the most common genes and DNA. This sample is represented by 200,000 to 250,000 distinct CDR3 sequences; more than 9% of them were singletons. 7.8% of the sample is taken by the ten largest.

This receptor was obtained from a middle-aged man who received an inactivated influenza vaccine. Donor details come from another sample of the same person, matched by shared clones. The source material was non-naive T cells sorted from PBMCs, sampled 14 days before vaccination. What this sample's cell subset or site label stands for: memory T cell fraction. The sequence joins TRBV12-3 or TRBV12-4 to TRBJ1-1, with the D gene not confidently named. CDR3 loop: CASSLKRDTEAFF. The nucleotide sequence is given as TGTGCCAGCAGTTTAAAGAGGGACACTGAAGCTTTCTTT.